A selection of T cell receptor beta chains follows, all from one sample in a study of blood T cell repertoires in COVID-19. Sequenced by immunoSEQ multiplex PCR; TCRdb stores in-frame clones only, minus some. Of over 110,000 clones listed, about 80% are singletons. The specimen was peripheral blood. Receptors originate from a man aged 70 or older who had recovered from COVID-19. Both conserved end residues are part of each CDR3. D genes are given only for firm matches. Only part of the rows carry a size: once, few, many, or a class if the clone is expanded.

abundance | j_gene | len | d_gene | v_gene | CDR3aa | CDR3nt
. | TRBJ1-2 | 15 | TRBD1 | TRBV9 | CASSPTGQYNYGYTF | TGTGCCAGCAGCCCCACGGGACAGTATAACTATGGCTACACCTTC
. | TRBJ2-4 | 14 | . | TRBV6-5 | CASSYEGVVGIQYF | TGTGCCAGCAGTTACGAAGGGGTTGTGGGCATTCAGTACTTC
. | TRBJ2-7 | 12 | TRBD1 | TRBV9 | CASSGTGEEQYF | TGTGCCAGCAGCGGGACAGGGGAAGAGCAGTACTTC
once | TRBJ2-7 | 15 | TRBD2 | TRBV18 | CASSPIWGRAYEQYF | TGTGCCAGCTCACCAATATGGGGGAGGGCCTACGAGCAGTACTTC
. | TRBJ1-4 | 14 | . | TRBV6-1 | CASSEGGFGEKLFF | TGTGCCAGCAGTGAAGGAGGGTTCGGAGAAAAACTGTTTTTT
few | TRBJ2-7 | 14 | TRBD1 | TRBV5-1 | CASKKRTGLHEQYF | TGCGCCAGCAAAAAGAGGACAGGGCTCCACGAGCAGTACTTC
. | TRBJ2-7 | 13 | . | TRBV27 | CASSQGGGYEQYF | TGTGCCAGCAGTCAGGGGGGCGGATACGAGCAGTACTTC
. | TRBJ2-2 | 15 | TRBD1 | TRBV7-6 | CASSNEGAATGELFF | TGTGCCAGCAGCAATGAGGGGGCGGCCACCGGGGAGCTGTTTTTT
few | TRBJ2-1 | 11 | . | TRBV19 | CASRAGIQWFF | TGTGCCAGTAGGGCCGGGATTCAGTGGTTCTTC
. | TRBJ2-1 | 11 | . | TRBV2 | CASSARDEQFF | TGTGCCAGCAGTGCGCGGGATGAGCAGTTCTTC